This is a list of T cell receptor beta chains from one sample in a study of T cell repertoires in cytomegalovirus infection. The antigens of these receptors remain unknown. TCRdb re-called the reads through MiXCR, storing one row per CDR3 protein. Among some 130,000 distinct CDR3 sequences listed, under 30% were seen once. The material sequenced was PBMCs, sequenced either directly or after in vitro stimulation (not recorded which). The receptors were gathered from a human donor in good health (CMV status not recorded). Some clones in this sample may be carry-over from other donors' samples. Both conserved end residues are part of each CDR3. The order of the fields is J gene, V gene, D gene, clone size, CDR3 protein, CDR3 DNA. A D gene is named only where the DNA matches it firmly. Size is omitted from some rows. Given values are once, few, many or a class for expanded clones.

TRBJ2-3	TRBV29-1	TRBD1	-	CSARTGRTDTQYF	TGCAGCGCCCGGACAGGGCGCACAGATACGCAGTATTTT
TRBJ2-3	TRBV28	-	many	CASGMGARGADTQYF	TGTGCCAGCGGGATGGGGGCTAGGGGCGCAGATACGCAGTATTTT
TRBJ2-3	TRBV7-9	-	-	CASSLEERSDTQYF	TGTGCCAGCAGCTTGGAGGAGAGGTCAGATACGCAGTATTTT
TRBJ2-3	TRBV11-2	TRBD2	-	CASSLAAGGPTDTQYF	TGTGCCAGCAGCTTAGCAGCGGGAGGTCCCACAGATACGCAGTATTTT
TRBJ2-1	TRBV19	-	-	CASSIESGGNEQFF	TGTGCCAGTAGTATAGAGAGTGGTGGCAATGAGCAGTTCTTC
TRBJ2-6	TRBV18	-	few	CASSPGTSGANVLTF	TGTGCCAGCTCACCCGGGACTTCTGGGGCCAACGTCCTGACTTTC
TRBJ1-1	TRBV2	-	many	CASTRDAEAFF	TGTGCCAGCACGAGGGACGCTGAAGCTTTCTTT
TRBJ2-1	TRBV12-5	TRBD2	-	CASGLVLLAGPLRYNEQFF	TGTGCTAGTGGTTTGGTATTATTAGCGGGACCTCTCCGCTACAATGAGCAGTTCTTC
TRBJ2-7	TRBV6-2/TRBV6-3	TRBD2	-	CASRTGLAVPRNEQYF	TGTGCCAGCAGGACGGGACTAGCGGTCCCGCGTAACGAGCAGTACTTC
TRBJ2-5	TRBV15	-	many	CATSRGAQLKTQYF	TGTGCCACCAGCAGAGGAGCACAGCTGAAGACCCAGTACTTC
TRBJ2-3	TRBV19	TRBD2	many	CATKSRLAGSSTDTQYF	TGTGCCACAAAATCGAGACTAGCGGGATCAAGCACAGATACGCAGTATTTT
TRBJ1-1	TRBV28	TRBD1	-	CASSSAGTGFWNTEAFF	TGTGCCAGCAGTTCAGCCGGGACAGGGTTCTGGAACACTGAAGCTTTCTTT
TRBJ1-4	TRBV27	-	many	CASSFDLRESAGKLFF	TGTGCCAGCAGTTTCGACCTCCGGGAGTCGGCTGGGAAACTGTTTTTT
TRBJ1-1	TRBV29-1	-	-	CSVIPGRTEAFF	TGCAGCGTCATCCCAGGGCGAACTGAAGCTTTCTTT
TRBJ2-7	TRBV7-2	TRBD2	many	CASSLTSGNSYEQYF	TGTGCCAGCAGCCTCACTAGCGGTAACTCCTACGAGCAGTACTTC
TRBJ1-1	TRBV4-1	-	-	CAIRGPSEAFF	TGCGCCATCCGGGGCCCTTCTGAAGCTTTCTTT
TRBJ1-4	TRBV7-3	-	-	CASSLWGPSTNEKLFF	TGTGCCAGCAGCTTATGGGGCCCGTCAACTAATGAAAAACTGTTTTTT
TRBJ2-5	TRBV29-1	-	-	CSVGLGQGNQYF	TGCAGCGTTGGGTTAGGACAAGGGAATCAGTACTTC
TRBJ2-7	TRBV4-1	TRBD1	-	CASSPGGVGGPYEQYF	TGCGCCAGCAGCCCCGGTGGTGTAGGGGGCCCATACGAGCAGTACTTC
TRBJ2-5	TRBV6-2/TRBV6-3	TRBD2	-	CASSPGLAGVETQYF	TGTGCCAGCAGTCCTGGACTAGCGGGAGTTGAGACCCAGTACTTC
TRBJ2-7	TRBV29-1	-	-	CSVEEPTSSYEQYF	TGCAGCGTTGAGGAGCCGACGAGCTCCTACGAGCAGTACTTC
TRBJ2-4	TRBV19	TRBD1	-	CASSWDRVKRF	TGTGCCAGTAGCTGGGACAGGGTAAAGAGATTC